These 10 T cell receptor beta chains share one sample of origin, sequenced in a study of T cell changes during pregnancy in multiple sclerosis. TCRdb's copy holds only in-frame clones and misses some; the assay was immunoSEQ multiplex PCR. The table records roughly 80,000 clones, approximately 91% of them present only once. The sequences come from peripheral blood, collected before pregnancy. These TCRs come from a female donor with multiple sclerosis, enrolled in a pregnancy study.

This clone was seen more than once but under ten times. The V call is TRBV29-1, the J call TRBJ1-2, with 7 bases identical to TRBD1. The CDR3 sequence is 15 residues long. CDR1 and CDR2 from the germline V gene are SQVTM and ANQGSEA. After removal of 0 bases from V and 2 bases from J, the junction contained 6 bases not matched to a gene. The CDR3 bases are TGCAGCGTTGAAGATAGACAGGGTGTGAACTATGGCTACACCTTC. It codes for CSVEDRQGVNYGYTF.

The rearrangement links TRBV12-5 to TRBJ1-3; D is possibly TRBD1 (5 bases). Trimming removed 2 bases at V and 3 bases at J, with 11 bases between. Germline V gene sequence: CDR1 LGHNT, CDR2 FRNRAP. CDR3 size: 15 residues. CDR3 bases: TGTGCTAGTGGTTTGAGCGCGGGGGGTGGAAACACCATATATTTT. Translation: CASGLSAGGGNTIYF.

The rearrangement uses TRBV19 and TRBJ1-2; D is unresolved. The CDR3 totals 16 residues. From germline, CDR1 is LNHDA and CDR2 SQIVND (reference sequence). V was shortened by 3 bases and J by 4 bases, with 18 bases between the two germline ends. The CDR3 sequence is CASSMPPEGSIYGYTF. The CDR3 DNA is TGTGCCAGTAGTATGCCCCCGGAGGGATCTATCTATGGCTACACCTTC.

This rearrangement joins TRBV10-2 to TRBJ2-3; 7 positions match TRBD1. V shed 6 bases, J shed 14 bases, and the junction held 8 bases outside the gene matches. Per germline, CDR1 WSHSY and CDR2 SAAADI. The CDR3 has 11 amino acids. The CDR3 loop reads CASRGQVAVYF. In DNA form, the CDR3 reads TGCGCCAGCAGAGGACAGGTCGCGGTGTATTTT.

The chain recombines TRBV6-1 with TRBJ2-7; possibly TRBD1 for D (5 bases). The CDR3 runs to 15 residues. Trimming cost V 6 bases and J 3 bases, with 18 bases left between them. In germline, CDR1 is MNHNS, CDR2 SASEGT. This chain's CDR3 is CASRLMPQDLYEQYF. The CDR3 nucleotides are TGTGCCAGCAGGCTAATGCCACAGGACCTCTACGAGCAGTACTTC.

This clone was detected a few times. The rearrangement links TRBV5-1 to TRBJ2-3, with D perhaps TRBD1 (6 bases). V was pared by 0 bases and J by 4 bases, with 6 bases between. Germline V lookup: CDR1 SGHRS, CDR2 YFSETQ. The CDR3 has 13 residues. The CDR3 region is CASSLEGADTQYF. CDR3 bases: TGCGCCAGCAGCTTGGAGGGGGCAGATACGCAGTATTTT.

The chain carries TRBV5-1 and TRBJ2-7; D perhaps matches TRBD2 (7 bases). Per the germline V gene, CDR1 is SGHRS and CDR2 is YFSETQ. V shed 2 bases and J shed 5 bases, with 11 bases lying between them. The CDR3 covers 13 residues. Here the CDR3 DNA reads TGCGCCAGCAGCTTAGGGGGGGAAAACGAGCAGTACTTC. Translated: CASSLGGENEQYF. Based on the CDR3 plus reference TRBV5-1 and TRBJ2-7, the full variable domain is KAGVTQTPRYLIKTRGQQVTLSCSPISGHRSVSWYQQTPGQGLQFLFEYFSETQRNKGNFPGRFSGRQFSNSRSEMNVSTLELGDSALYLCASSLGGENEQYFGPGTRLTVT.

This chain connects TRBV7-2 to TRBJ1-1; 9 nucleotides match TRBD1. Germline-derived CDR1 and CDR2 are SGHTA and FQGNSA. V shed 5 bases, J shed 1 base, and the junction held 5 bases outside the gene matches. The CDR3 length is 15 residues. The CDR3 here is CASSTGTGSNTEAFF. DNA of the CDR3: TGTGCCAGCAGCACGGGGACAGGGTCGAACACTGAAGCTTTCTTT.

The chain couples TRBV30 to TRBJ1-4; D is possibly TRBD1 (5 bases). Germline values: CDR1 GTSNPN, CDR2 SVGIG (reference sequence). The CDR3 contains 15 residues. V was trimmed by 3 bases and J by 0 bases, leaving 11 bases between them. The CDR3 reads CAWSDTGSTNEKLFF. Written as DNA, the CDR3 is TGTGCCTGGAGCGACACAGGTTCAACTAATGAAAAACTGTTTTTT.

This CDR3 is CASSLGRTGAQETQYF. The CDR3 nucleotides are TGTGCCAGCAGCTTAGGGCGGACAGGGGCCCAAGAGACCCAGTACTTC. The V call is TRBV7-9, the J call TRBJ2-5; 9 bases match TRBD1. J gave up 1 base and V 1 base, and 4 bases lay outside the gene matches. CDR1 is SEHNR and CDR2 is FQNEAQ in the germline V gene (reference sequence). CDR3 size: 16 residues.